This T cell receptor beta chain was recovered during a study of shared clonotypes between healthy human individuals (dated by TCRdb to between 2020 and 2021). Background on the whole study: A couple of women and a few men aged 18 to 49 years were included in the cohort. For each donor, CD4 naive and CD4 memory were each run on three plates, CD8 naive on two plates, and CD8 memory on one plate. To estimate repertoire size and how much clonotypes are shared between individuals, the study performed deep sequencing of blood TCR repertoires from five healthy adults. Different laboratories and diverse techniques were used to prepare libraries and sequence TCR repertoires, to increase sequencing depth and limit assay-specific biases. Per donor, leukapheresis produced somewhere between about 0.9 and 9.5 billion PBMCs.

This clone was observed a handful of times. Its antigen is currently not known. No per-base quality is available; no much larger clone lies one base away. V and J are truncated by 5 bases and 8 bases respectively, leaving an intervening sequence of 12 bases. The CDR3 sequence holds 13 residues, the cysteine and phenylalanine included. Only the CDR3 part of the read is kept: 39 bases, read in frame from the first base. Taken from the germline V gene (reference sequence), the CDR1 and CDR2 loops are LNHNV and YYDKDF. The donors were healthy, HIV-negative adults who had no recently reported acute infections or vaccinations. Every donor was a Caucasian adult living in Nashville, Tennessee, USA. CD4+ T cells were enriched by magnetic negative selection; naive cells were then positively selected on CD45RA, and the negative fraction formed the memory subset. Blood was collected by leukapheresis, and PBMCs were isolated by Ficoll-Histopaque density gradient centrifugation and then cryopreserved in liquid nitrogen vapor phase. Analytical flow cytometry was used to check the purity and quantity of each magnetically sorted T cell population. Genomic DNA was isolated from every sorted fraction and measured by UV absorbance on a Nanodrop 2000c.

What the research found in general, with its limitations: Pairwise subsampling indicated that sequencing depth was expected to affect the degree of clonotype sharing among donors. When a few donors were compared, the shared fraction of clonotypes was around 5.1% for naive CD4, around 3.5% for naive CD8, roughly 2.5% for memory CD4, and roughly 0.4% for memory CD8. Rarefaction of sorted-subset datasets indicated incomplete sequencing despite the large sequencing depth. Higher generation probabilities were observed for clonotypes shared by all four sorted-subset donors than for non-shared clonotypes. Because the study included a small number of donors, the genetic and exposure-history diversity represented was limited. Sampling was restricted to blood, and TCR repertoires in tissues likely differ from the TCR repertoires found in blood. Estimated clonotype richness was generally larger for naive than for memory subsets.

TCR CDR3 regions were amplified from genomic DNA by multiplex PCR using the deep immunoSEQ assay. Extracted genomic DNA from each cell subset was spread evenly across all wells of several immunoSEQ 96-well plates, with each plate serving as a replicate. For sorted subsets, roughly 200 ng genomic DNA, equal to 30,000 or so T cell genomes, was loaded into each replicate PCR. Purified libraries were measured with a Qubit 3.0 fluorometer, size-checked on a Bioanalyzer 2100, and measured again with the KAPA Library Quantification kit. A separate single-read 150-cycle Illumina NextSeq 550 flow cell was used to sequence each immunoSEQ 96-well plate. As for how the authors treated the data: Because the immunoSEQ output included only junctional sequences and no quality scores, the filtering could not be the same as the filtering used for full-length reads. Sequences were annotated with PyIR, a Python wrapper for IgBLAST v1.9, and V/J genes and CDR3 were assigned using IMGT germline references. Any read was removed if the V/J assignment was weak (E-value above 1e-6), the CDR3 was missing, or the read contained stop codons, out-of-frame junctions, or ambiguous translated residues. A V3J clonotype was defined by an identical inferred V gene, J gene, and CDR3 amino acid sequence. The percentage overlap between two repertoires was calculated by dividing the number of shared unique clonotypes by the size of the smaller repertoire. Richness of each repertoire was evaluated using RTK rarefaction, the Chao1 estimator, and Recon v2.1 estimates of unobserved clonotypes. OLGA was used to compute generation probabilities for all TCRbeta clonotypes that the gDNA method yielded from four donors. TCRdb limited this immuneACCESS table to in-frame rearrangements with V and J called. A share of clones is missing; checked studies link under half to unresolved V genes, and the rest is unexplained. The V and J calls and clone size come from that table; D and trimming were worked out from the DNA. For this sample the table gives about 1 million clones, of which more than 65% were detected only once. Approximately 1.5% of the sample is held by the ten biggest clonotypes.

Sequenced: memory CD4+ T cells sorted from blood. What the cell subset or site label conveys for this sample: CD45RA-negative fraction. The clonotype was recovered from a man aged 18 to 30 in good health. The receptor chain draws on TRBV15 and TRBJ1-4, with no reliable assignment of the D segment. The nucleotide sequence reads as follows: TGTGCCACCAGCCCCACGGGATCAGAAAAACTGTTTTTT. This is translated as CATSPTGSEKLFF.